Below, 30 T cell receptor beta chains from the same sample are listed, as sequenced in a study of cytomegalovirus exposure and HLA in healthy donors. PCR involved 60 Vbeta and 13 Jbeta primers. Data came from immunoSEQ multiplex PCR; TCRdb stores just in-frame clones and leaves some out. There are about 100,000 clones in the sample; roughly 73% occur only once, and 7.8% lies in the top ten. Input material: PBMCs. The receptors derive from a man aged 25 to 40 in good health and CMV-seronegative.

The chain couples TRBV27 to TRBJ2-7; D gene unclear. The CDR3 spans 13 residues. Trimming shortened V by 4 bases and J by 4 bases, and 11 bases separated the two germline ends. Per germline, CDR1 MNHEY and CDR2 SMNVEV (reference sequence). The CDR3 DNA is TGTGCCAGCAGTTGGCAACAGTATTACGAGCAGTACTTC. Amino acid sequence: CASSWQQYYEQYF.

This chain uses TRBV5-1 with TRBJ2-5; a possible D gene is TRBD1 (5 bases). There are 14 residues in the CDR3. The germline gives CDR1 SGHRS, CDR2 YFSETQ. The V end was cut by 0 bases, the J end by 3 bases, with 9 bases between. The CDR3 DNA is TGCGCCAGCAGCTTGGCCGACAGCGAAGAGACCCAGTACTTC. Protein product: CASSLADSEETQYF. Looking up the rest from reference TRBV5-1 and TRBJ2-5 gives the full variable domain: KAGVTQTPRYLIKTRGQQVTLSCSPISGHRSVSWYQQTPGQGLQFLFEYFSETQRNKGNFPGRFSGRQFSNSRSEMNVSTLELGDSALYLCASSLADSEETQYFGPGTRLLVL.

This clone was seen a handful of times. This chain uses TRBV29-1 with TRBJ2-1; 10 bases are a match to TRBD1. V lost 2 bases to trimming and J lost 4 bases; unmatched junction nucleotides: 5. The CDR3 extends over 15 amino acids. Germline lookup yields CDR1 SQVTM and CDR2 ANQGSEA. This CDR3 reads CSVEQRDRGYNEQFF. The CDR3 bases are TGCAGCGTTGAACAACGGGACAGGGGTTACAATGAGCAGTTCTTC.

This clone was counted a few times. This rearrangement joins TRBV15 to TRBJ2-5, with unresolved D. This CDR3 region has 14 residues. Trimming stripped 0 bases from V and 2 bases from J, with 7 bases between. Germline values: CDR1 LNHNV, CDR2 YYDKDF (reference sequence). The DNA for the CDR3 is TGTGCCACCAGCAGAGATGAGGCACAAGAGACCCAGTACTTC. This translates into CATSRDEAQETQYF.

The rearrangement links TRBV12-5 to TRBJ1-1, with D hard to call. CDR1 and CDR2 from the germline V gene are LGHNT and FRNRAP. Trimming took off 4 bases at V and 2 bases at J, with 8 bases between the two ends. The CDR3 contains 13 residues. The CDR3 sequence is CASGSQINTEAFF. CDR3 coding DNA: TGTGCTAGTGGTTCACAGATCAACACTGAAGCTTTCTTT.

This rearrangement joins TRBV11-2 to TRBJ2-2, with TRBD1 matching over 7 bases. The ends lost 5 bases at V and 6 bases at J; junction bases unmatched: 9. The CDR3 covers 15 residues. Germline-derived CDR1 and CDR2 are SGHAT and FQNNGV. The CDR3 protein is CASSRSTGVPGELFF. The CDR3 DNA sequence: TGTGCCAGCAGCCGTTCAACAGGGGTCCCCGGGGAGCTGTTTTTT.

The CDR3 sequence is CSVARTGVSTEAFF. CDR3 nucleotide sequence: TGCAGCGTTGCCCGGACAGGGGTTAGCACTGAAGCTTTCTTT. The J gene is TRBJ1-1, the V gene TRBV29-1, with TRBD1 matching 9 bases. The germline CDR1 and CDR2 sequences are SQVTM and ANQGSEA. Trimming cost V 4 bases and J 4 bases; bases outside gene matches: 7. The CDR3 has 14 residues.

The CDR3 sequence is CASGLAGHSTDTQYF. DNA for the CDR3: TGCGCCAGTGGTCTAGCGGGGCATAGCACAGATACGCAGTATTTT. The V gene is TRBV5-1, the J gene TRBJ2-3; 9 bases agree with TRBD2. The V gene end was trimmed by 8 bases and the J gene end by 0 bases; junction bases not matched to a gene: 7. This CDR3 comprises 15 residues. The germline gives CDR1 SGHRS, CDR2 YFSETQ.

The rearrangement uses TRBV4-2 and TRBJ2-7; D is undetermined. The CDR3 extends over 14 amino acids. Germline lookup yields CDR1 LGHNA and CDR2 YNFKEQ. Trimming removed 0 bases from V and 0 bases from J, with 6 bases in between. The DNA for the CDR3 is TGTGCCAGCAGCCAAGATGGCCTCTCCTACGAGCAGTACTTC. Its protein is CASSQDGLSYEQYF.

CDR3 residues: CASSVGGVNTEAFF. Here the CDR3 DNA reads TGTGCCAGCAGTGTTGGAGGGGTGAACACTGAAGCTTTCTTT. This chain uses TRBV6-1 with TRBJ1-1; D perhaps matches TRBD1 (5 bases). There are 14 residues in the CDR3. From germline, CDR1 is MNHNS and CDR2 SASEGT. The germline V and J ends were trimmed by 4 bases and 0 bases, with 9 bases remaining between them.

The chain employs TRBV28 and TRBJ2-3, with 9 bases lining up with TRBD2. V dropped 2 bases and J dropped 2; count of bases not matched to a gene: 5. Germline V gene sequence: CDR1 MDHEN, CDR2 SYDVKM. CDR3 size: 16 residues. The CDR3 DNA reads TGTGCCAGCAGTTTACAGACTAGCGGATTCACAGATACGCAGTATTTT. It codes for CASSLQTSGFTDTQYF.

The rearrangement links TRBV7-3 to TRBJ2-7, with TRBD1 as a possible D gene (6 bases). The V gene's germline CDR1 is SGHTA and CDR2 FQGTGA. V dropped 2 bases and J dropped 0 bases, with 14 bases sitting between them. This CDR3 contains 16 residues. CDR3 sequence (DNA): TGTGCCAGCAGCTTACTTAGTTTGGACAGCTCCTACGAGCAGTACTTC. Protein sequence: CASSLLSLDSSYEQYF.

The chain employs TRBV27 and TRBJ1-2; 10 bases map to TRBD1. This CDR3 is 15 amino acids long. Trimming cost V 4 bases and J 5 bases; bases outside gene matches: 7. Germline CDR1 is MNHEY and CDR2 is SMNVEV (reference sequence). For the CDR3, the DNA is TGTGCCAGCAGTTCCGGGACAGGGGCGGGATATGGCTACACCTTC. It is translated as CASSSGTGAGYGYTF.

This chain links TRBV5-1 with TRBJ2-7; 12 bases align to TRBD1. J was trimmed by 5 bases and V by 3 bases; bases with no gene match: 6. The V gene's germline CDR1 is SGHRS and CDR2 YFSETQ. This CDR3 is 15 amino acids long. In DNA form, the CDR3 reads TGCGCCAGCAGCTATTCGGGACAGGGGGCGGACGAGCAGTACTTC. Protein: CASSYSGQGADEQYF.

This clone was detected once. This chain connects TRBV11-3 to TRBJ1-1; 12 nucleotides agree with TRBD1. The V gene end was trimmed by 11 bases and the J gene end by 5 bases; junction bases not matched to a gene: 12. Germline-derived CDR1 and CDR2 are SGHNT and YENEEA. This CDR3 is 15 amino acids long. DNA of the CDR3: TGTGCCGGAGGGACAGGGGGCGCGGGGCGGACTGAAGCTTTCTTT. Translated, it gives CAGGTGGAGRTEAFF.

The chain has TRBV5-1 and TRBJ2-3; 9 nucleotides align to TRBD2. The germline V gene has CDR1 SGHRS and CDR2 YFSETQ. This CDR3 has 16 amino acids. V dropped 6 bases and J dropped 0; count of bases not matched to a gene: 8. The chain's CDR3 is CASTNSGGPSTDTQYF. CDR3 coding DNA: TGCGCCAGCACAAATAGCGGGGGCCCTAGCACAGATACGCAGTATTTT.

This clone was recorded a few times. This chain connects TRBV5-6 to TRBJ1-5; a weak D match, TRBD1 (6 bases). Germline CDR1 and CDR2: SGHDT and YYEEEE. This CDR3 contains 14 residues. Trimming took 3 bases from V and 2 from J, leaving 9 bases between them. The CDR3 loop reads CASSYRAGNQPQHF. The CDR3 bases are TGTGCCAGCAGCTACAGGGCTGGCAATCAGCCCCAGCATTTT. The entire variable domain, with the rest obtained from reference TRBV5-6 and TRBJ1-5, is as follows: DAGVTQSPTHLIKTRGQQVTLRCSPKSGHDTVSWYQQALGQGPQFIFQYYEEEERQRGNFPDRFSGHQFPNYSSELNVNALLLGDSALYLCASSYRAGNQPQHFGDGTRLSIL.

V is TRBV4-1 and J is TRBJ2-7; D perhaps matches TRBD1 (5 bases). Germline-derived CDR1 and CDR2 are MGHRA and YSYEKL. V was clipped by 4 bases and J by 5 bases, with 9 bases between them. The CDR3 has 12 residues. The CDR3 is CASSPDRNEQYF. The CDR3 DNA reads TGCGCCAGCAGCCCAGACAGAAACGAGCAGTACTTC.

The rearrangement joins TRBV18 to TRBJ1-5; D remains ambiguous. This CDR3 is 13 amino acids long. Germline lookup yields CDR1 KGHSH and CDR2 LQKENI. Trimming pared 6 bases from V and 5 bases from J, leaving 11 bases between. CDR3 nucleotide sequence: TGTGCCAGCTCCCCCTCGGAGGATCAGCCCCAGCATTTT. Its translation is CASSPSEDQPQHF.

This chain uses TRBV4-2 with TRBJ2-1; 10 nucleotides line up with TRBD2. This CDR3 has 17 residues. CDR1 is LGHNA and CDR2 is YNFKEQ in the germline V gene. With V trimmed by 0 bases and J by 4 bases, 6 bases remained unmatched. The CDR3 region is CASSQDGSGGPYNEQFF. The CDR3 region has the DNA TGTGCCAGCAGCCAAGATGGTAGCGGGGGGCCATACAATGAGCAGTTCTTC.

This chain uses TRBV5-1 with TRBJ2-5; 7 bases are a match to TRBD1. CDR3 length: 15 residues. Germline V lookup: CDR1 SGHRS, CDR2 YFSETQ. Trimming cost V 4 bases and J 3 bases; bases outside gene matches: 9. CDR3 residues: CASSDGWTGEETQYF. The CDR3 region has the DNA TGCGCCAGCAGCGACGGTTGGACAGGCGAAGAGACCCAGTACTTC.

The gene calls are TRBV5-1 and TRBJ1-1; TRBD1 is a possible D gene (5 bases). V was clipped by 1 base and J by 4 bases, with 11 bases between them. This CDR3 spans 14 amino acids. Germline CDR1 and CDR2: SGHRS and YFSETQ. CDR3 coding DNA: TGCGCCAGCAGCTTGCCGGGACTTCGCACTGAAGCTTTCTTT. Its translation is CASSLPGLRTEAFF.

The chain is built from TRBV5-1 and TRBJ2-3; 10 nucleotides line up with TRBD2. CDR1 and CDR2 (germline): SGHRS, YFSETQ. J was trimmed by 2 bases and V by 0 bases; bases with no gene match: 3. The CDR3 loop spans 16 amino acids. CDR3 sequence reads: CASSLELAGNTDTQYF. The CDR3 bases are TGCGCCAGCAGCTTGGAACTAGCGGGAAACACAGATACGCAGTATTTT.

The V gene is TRBV7-2, the J gene TRBJ1-2; no firm D call. CDR3 size: 14 residues. Per the germline V gene, CDR1 is SGHTA and CDR2 is FQGNSA. Deletions cut 5 bases from V and 14 bases from J, with 24 bases between. CDR3 bases: TGTGCCAGCAGCGGAGATGGTCGAGGTGAGATTAGGACCTTC. Residues: CASSGDGRGEIRTF.

The V gene is TRBV18, the J gene TRBJ2-3; D is uncertain. This CDR3 contains 14 residues. V lost 0 bases, J lost 2 bases, and 6 bases lay in between. From germline, CDR1 is KGHSH and CDR2 LQKENI. CDR3: CASSPPIHTDTQYF. Here the CDR3 DNA reads TGTGCCAGCTCACCACCAATTCACACAGATACGCAGTATTTT. Looking up the rest from reference TRBV18 and TRBJ2-3 gives the full variable domain: NAGVMQNPRHLVRRRGQEARLRCSPMKGHSHVYWYRQLPEEGLKFMVYLQKENIIDESGMPKERFSAEFPKEGPSILRIQQVVRGDSAAYFCASSPPIHTDTQYFGPGTRLTVL.

The chain carries TRBV7-9 and TRBJ1-2, with TRBD1 matching over 9 bases. V trimming: 1 base; J trimming: 8 bases; junction bases outside the gene matches: 2. CDR1 is SEHNR and CDR2 is FQNEAQ in the germline V gene (reference sequence). This CDR3 has 13 residues. CDR3 residues: CASSLGTGDGYTF. For the CDR3, the DNA is TGTGCCAGCAGCTTAGGGACAGGGGACGGCTACACCTTC. Full variable domain (remainder filled in from reference TRBV7-9 and TRBJ1-2): DTGVSQNPRHKITKRGQNVTFRCDPISEHNRLYWYRQTLGQGPEFLTYFQNEAQLEKSRLLSDRFSAERPKGSFSTLEIQRTEQGDSAMYLCASSLGTGDGYTFGSGTRLTVV.

This clone was counted only a few times. This sequence joins TRBV27 and TRBJ2-3; possible D gene TRBD2, 5 bases. Trimming shortened V by 3 bases and J by 2 bases, and 9 bases separated the two germline ends. This CDR3 has 14 amino acids. Germline loops: CDR1 MNHEY, CDR2 SMNVEV (reference sequence). CDR3 DNA: TGTGCCAGCAGTTTCTCGGGGATCACAGATACGCAGTATTTT. The encoded protein is CASSFSGITDTQYF.

The gene calls are TRBV7-2 and TRBJ1-5; a possible D gene is TRBD1 (5 bases). The CDR3 consists of 15 residues. Trimming pared 2 bases from V and 2 bases from J, leaving 10 bases between. Germline assignment: CDR1 SGHTA and CDR2 FQGNSA. CDR3 DNA: TGTGCCAGCAGCTTATCCGGGGGAGGCAATCAGCCCCAGCATTTT. It specifies CASSLSGGGNQPQHF.

A note on this clone: The junction departs from the called germline gene at one end, perhaps through a read error. The chain is built from TRBV10-3 and TRBJ2-1; no clear D gene. Germline CDR1 and CDR2: ENHRY and SYGVKD. There are 11 residues in the CDR3. The CDR3 is CASSYYNEQFF. The CDR3 nucleotides read TGTGCCAGCAGTTATTACAATGAGCAGTTCTTC.

CDR3 sequence reads: CASTRASGNNEQFF. The CDR3, as DNA: TGTGCCAGCACCAGGGCTAGCGGGAACAATGAGCAGTTCTTC. The rearrangement uses TRBV9 and TRBJ2-1, with 9 bases matching TRBD2. Trimming at V came to 6 bases and at J to 5 bases, leaving 6 bases not matched to a gene. The CDR3 runs 14 residues. Germline loops: CDR1 SGDLS, CDR2 YYNGEE. The complete variable domain, with remaining parts taken from reference TRBV9 and TRBJ2-1, reads DSGVTQTPKHLITATGQRVTLRCSPRSGDLSVYWYQQSLDQGLQFLIQYYNGEERAKGNILERFSAQQFPDLHSELNLSSLELGDSALYFCASTRASGNNEQFFGPGTRLTVL.